Sequencing of this T cell receptor beta chain was carried out in a study of response to subunit inactivated influenza vaccine. Overall study results and limits: Seasonal influenza vaccination, on each occasion, was suggested by the authors to recruit few new T cells.

This clonotype showed up just a few times. The antigen remains unidentified. TCRdb re-called the RT-PCR reads with MiXCR, one entry per CDR3 protein. Of fewer than 350,000 distinct CDR3 sequences detected, 21% appear once; the ten largest clones hold about a tenth. The CDR3 is made up of 14 amino acids. The J segment lost 2 bases and the V segment lost 7 bases, leaving 4 bases of the junction unmatched. The germline V gene encodes CDR1 MGHRA and CDR2 YSYEKL. The sample here was PBMCs from blood, taken about 20 months after vaccination. The sequence was collected from a man between 45 and 75 years old who received an inactivated influenza vaccine. This chain links TRBV4-1 with TRBJ1-3; 8 nucleotides line up with TRBD1. Here the CDR3 reads CASKSDRAGNTIYF. In DNA form, the CDR3 reads TGCGCCAGCAAATCGGACAGGGCTGGAAACACCATATATTTT.